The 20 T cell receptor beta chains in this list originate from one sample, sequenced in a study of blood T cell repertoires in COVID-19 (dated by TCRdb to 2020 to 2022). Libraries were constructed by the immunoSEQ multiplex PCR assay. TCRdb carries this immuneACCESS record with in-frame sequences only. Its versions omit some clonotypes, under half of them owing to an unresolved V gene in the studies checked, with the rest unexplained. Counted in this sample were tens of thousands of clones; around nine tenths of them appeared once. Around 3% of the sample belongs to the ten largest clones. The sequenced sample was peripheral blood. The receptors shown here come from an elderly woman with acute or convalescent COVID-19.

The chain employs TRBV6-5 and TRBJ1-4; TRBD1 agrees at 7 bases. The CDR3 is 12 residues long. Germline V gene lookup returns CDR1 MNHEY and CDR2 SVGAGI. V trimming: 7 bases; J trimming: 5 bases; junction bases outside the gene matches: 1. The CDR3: CASKTGNEKLFF. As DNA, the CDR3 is TGTGCCAGCAAGACAGGGAATGAAAAACTGTTTTTT.

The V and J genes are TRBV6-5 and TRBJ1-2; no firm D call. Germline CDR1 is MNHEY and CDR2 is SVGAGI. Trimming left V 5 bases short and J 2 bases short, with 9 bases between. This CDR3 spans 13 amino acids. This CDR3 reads CASSHGGNYGYTF. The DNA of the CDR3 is TGTGCCAGCAGTCACGGCGGGAACTATGGCTACACCTTC.

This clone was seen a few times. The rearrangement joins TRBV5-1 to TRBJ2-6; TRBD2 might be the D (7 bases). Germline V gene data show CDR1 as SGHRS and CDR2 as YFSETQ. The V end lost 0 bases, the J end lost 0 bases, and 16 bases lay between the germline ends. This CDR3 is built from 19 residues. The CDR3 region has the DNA TGCGCCAGCAGCTTGGATCAGGGGACTATCTCCTCTGGGGCCAACGTCCTGACTTTC. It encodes CASSLDQGTISSGANVLTF.

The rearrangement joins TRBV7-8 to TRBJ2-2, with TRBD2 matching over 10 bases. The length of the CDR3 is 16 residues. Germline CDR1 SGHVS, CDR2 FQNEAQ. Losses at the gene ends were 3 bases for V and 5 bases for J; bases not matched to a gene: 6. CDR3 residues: CASSLGLAGGTGELFF. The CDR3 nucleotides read TGTGCCAGCAGCTTGGGGTTAGCGGGAGGAACCGGGGAGCTGTTTTTT.

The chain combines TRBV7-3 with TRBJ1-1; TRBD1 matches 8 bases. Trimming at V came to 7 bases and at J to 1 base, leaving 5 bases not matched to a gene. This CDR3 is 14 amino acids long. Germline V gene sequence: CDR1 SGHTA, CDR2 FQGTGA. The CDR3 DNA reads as TGTGCCAGCAAATCGGACAGGGCGAACACTGAAGCTTTCTTT. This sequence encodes CASKSDRANTEAFF.

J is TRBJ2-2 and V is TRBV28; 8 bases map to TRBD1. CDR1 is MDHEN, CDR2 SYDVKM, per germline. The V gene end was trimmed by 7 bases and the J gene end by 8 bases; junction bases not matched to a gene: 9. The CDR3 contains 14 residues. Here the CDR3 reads CASTNGQGSGELFF. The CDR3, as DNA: TGTGCCAGCACTAACGGACAGGGTTCGGGGGAGCTGTTTTTT.

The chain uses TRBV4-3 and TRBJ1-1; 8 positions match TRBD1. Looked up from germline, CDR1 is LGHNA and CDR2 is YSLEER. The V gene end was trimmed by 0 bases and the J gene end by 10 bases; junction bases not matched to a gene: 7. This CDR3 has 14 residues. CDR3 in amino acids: CASSQDRTGSVAFF. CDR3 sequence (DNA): TGCGCCAGCAGCCAAGACCGGACAGGGAGTGTAGCTTTCTTT.

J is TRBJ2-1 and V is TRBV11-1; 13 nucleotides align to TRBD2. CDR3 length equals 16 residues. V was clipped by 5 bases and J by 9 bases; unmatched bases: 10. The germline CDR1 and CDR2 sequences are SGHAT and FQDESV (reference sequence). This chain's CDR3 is CASSKLLAGGLGEQFF. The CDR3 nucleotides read TGTGCCAGCAGCAAGTTACTAGCGGGGGGGCTCGGTGAGCAGTTCTTC.

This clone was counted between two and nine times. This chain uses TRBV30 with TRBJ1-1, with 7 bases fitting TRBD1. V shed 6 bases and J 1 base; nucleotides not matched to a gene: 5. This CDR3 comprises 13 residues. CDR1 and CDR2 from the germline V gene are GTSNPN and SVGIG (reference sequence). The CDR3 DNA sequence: TGTGCCTGTTTTCAGGGGGGGAACACTGAAGCTTTCTTT. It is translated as CACFQGGNTEAFF.

CDR3 bases: TGTGCCAGTTTGGACATTAACCAAGAGACCCAGTACTTC. Protein: CASLDINQETQYF. The V and J genes are TRBV19 and TRBJ2-5; possibly TRBD1 for D (5 bases). CDR3 length equals 13 residues. Germline V gives CDR1 LNHDA, CDR2 SQIVND (reference sequence). Trimming stripped 8 bases from V and 0 bases from J, with 10 bases between.

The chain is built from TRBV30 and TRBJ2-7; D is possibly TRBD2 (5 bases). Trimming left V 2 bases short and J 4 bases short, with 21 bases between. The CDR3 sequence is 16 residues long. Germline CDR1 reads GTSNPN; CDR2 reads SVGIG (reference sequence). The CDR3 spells CAWSPSPSTPGYEQYF. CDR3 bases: TGTGCCTGGAGTCCCTCTCCTAGCACACCTGGATACGAGCAGTACTTC.

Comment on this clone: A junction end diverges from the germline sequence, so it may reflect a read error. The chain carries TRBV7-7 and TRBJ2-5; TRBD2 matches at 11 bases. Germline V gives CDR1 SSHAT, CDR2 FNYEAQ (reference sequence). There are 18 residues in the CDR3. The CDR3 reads CASSWRVAGGTSGETQYF. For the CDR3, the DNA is TGTGCTAGCAGCTGGAGGGTAGCGGGAGGGACGTCGGGAGAGACCCAGTACTTC.

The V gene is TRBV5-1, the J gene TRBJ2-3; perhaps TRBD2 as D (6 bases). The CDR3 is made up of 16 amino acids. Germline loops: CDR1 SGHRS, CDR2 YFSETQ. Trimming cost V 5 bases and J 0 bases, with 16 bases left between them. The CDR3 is CASRGRRGSSTDTQYF. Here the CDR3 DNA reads TGCGCCAGCAGAGGCCGCCGGGGGTCAAGCACAGATACGCAGTATTTT.

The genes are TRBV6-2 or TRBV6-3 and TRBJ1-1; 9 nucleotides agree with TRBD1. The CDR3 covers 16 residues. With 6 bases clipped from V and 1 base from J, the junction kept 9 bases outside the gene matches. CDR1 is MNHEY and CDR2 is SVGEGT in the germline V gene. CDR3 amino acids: CASRYTGGGWNTEAFF. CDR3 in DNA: TGTGCCAGCAGGTACACAGGGGGCGGGTGGAACACTGAAGCTTTCTTT.

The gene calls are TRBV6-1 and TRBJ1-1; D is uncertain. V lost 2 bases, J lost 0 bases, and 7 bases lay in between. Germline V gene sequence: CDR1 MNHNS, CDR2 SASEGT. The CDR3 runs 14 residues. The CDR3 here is CASSEQALNTEAFF. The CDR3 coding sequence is TGTGCCAGCAGTGAACAGGCACTGAACACTGAAGCTTTCTTT.

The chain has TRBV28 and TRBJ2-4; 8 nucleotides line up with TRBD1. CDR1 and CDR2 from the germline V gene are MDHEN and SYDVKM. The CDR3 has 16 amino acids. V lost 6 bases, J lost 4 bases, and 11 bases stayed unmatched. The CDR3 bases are TGTGCCAGCAGCCAAGGACAGGGATTCTCAAAAAACATTCAGTACTTC. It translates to CASSQGQGFSKNIQYF.

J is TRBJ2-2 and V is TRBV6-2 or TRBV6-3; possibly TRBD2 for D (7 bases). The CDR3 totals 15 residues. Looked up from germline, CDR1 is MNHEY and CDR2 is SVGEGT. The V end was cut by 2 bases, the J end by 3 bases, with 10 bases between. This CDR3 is CASSYGGAHTGELFF. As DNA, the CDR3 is TGTGCCAGCAGTTACGGGGGGGCCCACACCGGGGAGCTGTTTTTT.

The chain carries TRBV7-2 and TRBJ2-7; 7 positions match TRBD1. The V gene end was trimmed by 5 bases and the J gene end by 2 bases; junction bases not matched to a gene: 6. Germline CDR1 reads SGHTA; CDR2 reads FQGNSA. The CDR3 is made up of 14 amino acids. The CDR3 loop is CASSPGQGAYEQYF. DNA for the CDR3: TGTGCCAGCAGCCCCGGCCAGGGGGCCTACGAGCAGTACTTC.

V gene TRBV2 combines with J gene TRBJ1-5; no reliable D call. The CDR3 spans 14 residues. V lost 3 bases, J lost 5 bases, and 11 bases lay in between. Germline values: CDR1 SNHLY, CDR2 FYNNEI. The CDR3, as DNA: TGTGCCAGCAGTGATGACAATACACATCAGCCCCAGCATTTT. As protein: CASSDDNTHQPQHF. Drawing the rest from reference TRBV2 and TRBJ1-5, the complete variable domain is EPEVTQTPSHQVTQMGQEVILRCVPISNHLYFYWYRQILGQKVEFLVSFYNNEISEKSEIFDDQFSVERPDGSNFTLKIRSTKLEDSAMYFCASSDDNTHQPQHFGDGTRLSIL.

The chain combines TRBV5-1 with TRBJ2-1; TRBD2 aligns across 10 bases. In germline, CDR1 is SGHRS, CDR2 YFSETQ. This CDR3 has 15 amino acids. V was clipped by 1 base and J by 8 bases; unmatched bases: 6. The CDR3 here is CASSLRLAGVDEQFF. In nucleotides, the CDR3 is TGCGCCAGCAGCTTGAGGCTAGCGGGAGTCGATGAGCAGTTCTTC.